This is a list of T cell receptor beta chains from one sample in a study of T cells in Graves' hyperthyroidism and ophthalmopathy. TCRdb redid the calling of the multiplex PCR reads with MiXCR, one entry per CDR3 protein. The table shows over 200,000 distinct CDR3 sequences, with 15% to 20% occurring only once. Sequencing was carried out using blood. These receptors came from a man aged 35 to 55 with Graves' hyperthyroidism. The CDR3 runs from the conserved cysteine through the conserved F or W. Each record gives: J gene, clone size, V gene, D gene, CDR3 protein, CDR3 DNA. A D gene is named only where the DNA matches it firmly. Only part of the rows carry a size: once, few, many, or a class if the clone is expanded.

>TRBJ2-1|many|TRBV3-1|.
CASSQDKGATDYNEQFF
TGTGCCAGCAGCCAAGATAAAGGGGCGACAGACTACAATGAGCAGTTCTTC
>TRBJ1-6|.|TRBV3-1|.
CASSLGDLSSPLHF
TGTGCCAGCAGCCTAGGGGACTTGTCGTCACCCCTCCACTTT
>TRBJ1-2|.|TRBV9|.
CASTPVGGNLRYYGYTF
TGTGCCAGCACCCCCGTTGGAGGGAACCTGCGCTACTATGGCTACACCTTC
>TRBJ2-5|many|TRBV15|.
CATSIVQGQETQYF
TGTGCCACCAGCATTGTACAGGGTCAAGAGACCCAGTACTTC
>TRBJ2-7|many|TRBV10-3|.
CAISESKAEQYF
TGTGCCATCAGTGAGTCGAAGGCAGAGCAGTACTTC
>TRBJ2-5|.|TRBV20-1|.
CSARDGTEETQYF
TGCAGTGCTAGAGATGGGACCGAAGAGACCCAGTACTTC
>TRBJ2-5|many|TRBV7-9|TRBD2
CASSSPRGTSGGSRETQYF
TGTGCCAGCAGCTCTCCCCGAGGGACTAGCGGGGGGAGTAGGGAGACCCAGTACTTC
>TRBJ1-2|many|TRBV5-6|TRBD1
CASSTIPGQGGYGYTF
TGTGCCAGCAGCACGATACCGGGACAGGGTGGCTATGGCTACACCTTC
>TRBJ2-7|.|TRBV20-1|.
CSATDDVLTKQYF
TGCAGTGCCACGGACGACGTCCTAACTAAGCAGTACTTC
>TRBJ1-2|many|TRBV2|.
CASRVSQGSYGYTF
TGTGCCAGCAGGGTCAGCCAGGGAAGTTATGGCTACACCTTC
>TRBJ1-4|.|TRBV25-1|.
CASRKGGAGEKLFF
TGTGCCAGCAGAAAGGGAGGCGCTGGGGAAAAACTGTTTTTT
>TRBJ2-3|many|TRBV20-1|TRBD2
CSARATPGLAGRTDTQYF
TGCAGTGCTAGAGCTACCCCGGGACTAGCGGGGCGCACAGATACGCAGTATTTT
>TRBJ2-3|few|TRBV7-9|.
CASSQDGTDSDTQYF
TGTGCCAGCAGCCAGGACGGGACCGACTCAGATACGCAGTATTTT
>TRBJ2-3|few|TRBV4-3|TRBD2
CASSHGLAGAKGDTQYF
TGCGCCAGCAGCCATGGACTAGCGGGGGCCAAAGGGGATACGCAGTATTTT
>TRBJ1-5|.|TRBV19|TRBD1
CASSMGRGQGQPQHF
TGTGCCAGTAGTATGGGGAGGGGGCAGGGGCAGCCCCAGCATTTT